This TCR beta chain was identified in a study of T-cell reconstitution after alpha-beta-depleted transplantation in children. Study-wide findings and caveats: One year post-transplant, T-cell counts and diversity were largely derived from T cells produced anew. Surviving recipient T cells and thymic progenitors accounted for the high day-60 TCRbeta diversity observed in some patients. Reportedly, only several hundred clones from non-depleted graft cells drove alpha-beta T-cell counts at about two months.

Concerning this clonotype itself: No antigen is known for it.

Germline V CDR1 and CDR2: SGHRS, YFSETQ. V was clipped by 4 bases and J by 1 base; unmatched bases: 15. CDR3 size: 20 residues. As it was prepared, the TCRbeta library received unique molecular identifiers. TCRdb re-called the PCR reads through MiXCR, storing one row per CDR3 protein. Among around 960,000 distinct CDR3 sequences listed, around 30% were seen once. The TCR comes from a boy under two years old who had a stem cell transplant for SCID, so the T cells may come from the graft donor. This chain uses TRBV5-1 with TRBJ2-5; 14 nucleotides agree with TRBD2. This specimen consisted of PBMCs, mostly from graft donor cells, obtained 360 days after TCRalphabeta/CD19-depleted stem cell transplant. The CDR3 region has the DNA TGCGCCAGCAGCGCGAACGGACTAGCGGGGGGACAAAGCTTCCAAGAGACCCAGTACTTC. Translating it yields CASSANGLAGGQSFQETQYF.